This T cell receptor beta chain was recovered during a study of shared clonotypes between healthy human individuals. The study drew its donors from healthy HIV-negative adults without recent acute infections or vaccinations. About this clone itself: Its specificity is not known.

Germline V CDR1 and CDR2: SGHRS, YFSETQ. The germline V and J ends were trimmed by 6 bases and 0 bases, with 14 bases remaining between them. The CDR3 covers 15 residues. Findings and limits, study-wide: The authors expected sequencing depth to affect clonotype sharing among donors.

The assay was immunoSEQ multiplex PCR, and TCRdb's table has in-frame clones only and misses some. Altogether about 500,000 clones are present, 70% to 80% being singletons, with the ten largest covering 12%. Sequencing input: PBMCs. The genes are TRBV5-1 and TRBJ2-3; TRBD1 is a possible D gene (5 bases). This TCR came from a woman between 40 and 50 years old in good health. Some clones in this sample may be carry-over from other donors' samples. This chain's CDR3 is CASNQGLISTDTQYF. The DNA for the CDR3 is TGCGCCAGCAATCAGGGTCTGATTAGCACAGATACGCAGTATTTT.